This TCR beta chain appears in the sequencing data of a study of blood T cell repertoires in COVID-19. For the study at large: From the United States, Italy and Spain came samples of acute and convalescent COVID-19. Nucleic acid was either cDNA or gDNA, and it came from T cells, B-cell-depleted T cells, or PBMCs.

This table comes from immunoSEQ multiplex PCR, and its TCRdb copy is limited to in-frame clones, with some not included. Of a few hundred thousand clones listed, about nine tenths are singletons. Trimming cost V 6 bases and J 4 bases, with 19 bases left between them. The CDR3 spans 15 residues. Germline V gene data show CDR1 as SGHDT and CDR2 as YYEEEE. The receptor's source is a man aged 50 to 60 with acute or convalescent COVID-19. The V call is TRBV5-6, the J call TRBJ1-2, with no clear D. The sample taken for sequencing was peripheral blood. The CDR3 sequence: CASTPARELAYGYTF. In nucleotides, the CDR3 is TGTGCCAGCACCCCCGCCCGGGAGTTGGCCTATGGCTACACCTTC.